The sequence of this T cell receptor beta chain was determined in a study of T cell changes during pregnancy in multiple sclerosis (dated by TCRdb to between 2018 and 2021). General notes on the study: The study looked at changes in the T cell repertoire across pregnancy in women with multiple sclerosis.

CDR3 length: 13 amino acids, cysteine to phenylalanine. The only DNA kept is the CDR3, 39 bases in frame from the first base. Sequences SNHLY (CDR1) and FYNNEI (CDR2) are obtained from the germline V gene. Between the V and J ends, shortened by 6 bases and 7 bases respectively, the junction contains 10 bases. Library method: the immunoSEQ multiplex PCR assay. In its TCRdb copy, this immuneACCESS table keeps in-frame sequences only and misses some clones. Where compared with another copy, unresolved V genes explain less than half of these, and the others have no known cause. Present in this sample are over 10,000 clones, about nine tenths of which were seen just once. Together, the top ten hold around 12% of the sample. Of note for this clone: Its antigen is currently not known. There are no base qualities to consult, and no much larger clone falls within one base.

Here the chain combines TRBV2 and TRBJ1-6, with no confidently assigned D gene. Sample: CD8+ T cells from peripheral blood mononuclear cells, taken after pregnancy. This sequence was found in a female donor in good health, enrolled as a control in a pregnancy study. Here the CDR3 is given as CASRDGRNSPLHF. The DNA sequence is TGTGCCAGCAGGGACGGGAGAAATTCACCCCTCCACTTT.